The text below deals with one T cell receptor beta chain. The data belong to a study of blood T cells in healthy people across ages. For the second PCR, which ran for about 6 to 11 cycles, a sample-barcoded 5' primer and a J-beta primer mix were used. TCRdb used MiXCR to reprocess the 5' RACE reads, holding one entry per CDR3 protein. The data contain under 2,000,000 distinct CDR3 sequences, 40% to 55% of them seen just once; the ten biggest clones take up approximately 2%. Sequenced: blood. The clonotype comes from a woman aged 35 to 49 in good health.

The CDR3 nucleotides are TGTGCCAGCAGCTTATCCGGGACAACCCGGACGTGGGGGGCCAACGTCCTGACTTTC. Protein: CASSLSGTTRTWGANVLTF. The V gene is TRBV7-9, the J gene TRBJ2-6; D might be TRBD1 (6 bases). V was cut by 2 bases and J by 4 bases, with 21 bases left in between. This CDR3 is built from 19 residues. Germline V gene sequence: CDR1 SEHNR, CDR2 FQNEAQ (reference sequence). Full variable domain (outside the CDR3, taken from reference TRBV7-9 and TRBJ2-6): DTGVSQNPRHKITKRGQNVTFRCDPISEHNRLYWYRQTLGQGPEFLTYFQNEAQLEKSRLLSDRFSAERPKGSFSTLEIQRTEQGDSAMYLCASSLSGTTRTWGANVLTFGAGSRLTVL.